The 11 T cell receptor beta chains reported below all come from one sample, sequenced in a study of human T cells and chemical hapten exposure. TCRdb ran MiXCR on the RACE reads and lists one entry per CDR3 protein. The sample yields a few hundred thousand distinct CDR3 sequences, under 6.5% seen once. Time point of the sample: patch test 2, 6 weeks after DPC sensitization. The treatment was: therapeutic diphenylcyclopropenone sensitization with weekly scalp DPC. The sample here was whole blood, taken in connection with sensitization to the hapten diphenylcyclopropenone (DPC). These receptors came from a woman aged 18-35 years with alopecia areata. Some clones in this sample may be carry-over from other donors' samples.

This clonotype was counted many times. The V and J genes are TRBV4-3 and TRBJ2-3; 9 nucleotides match TRBD2. Trimming took 2 bases from V and 2 from J; bases not matched to a gene: 14. From germline, CDR1 is LGHNA and CDR2 YSLEER. This CDR3 has 19 residues. CDR3 sequence (DNA): TGCGCCAGCAGCCAACGGACGGTTGGAGGCGGGGGGGCCACAGATACGCAGTATTTT. Protein sequence: CASSQRTVGGGGATDTQYF.

This clonotype showed up many times. This rearrangement joins TRBV28 to TRBJ1-4, with D tentatively TRBD1 (6 bases). The CDR3 consists of 16 residues. Germline V gene data show CDR1 as MDHEN and CDR2 as SYDVKM. V lost 8 bases to trimming and J lost 2 bases, with 18 bases between them. CDR3 sequence (DNA): TGTGCCAGCGCCGACCCAACAGGGCGCACTAATGAAAAACTGTTTTTT. Encoded protein: CASADPTGRTNEKLFF.

The CDR3 protein is CASSQVGDRGYEQYF. The CDR3 region has the DNA TGTGCCAGCAGCCAAGTAGGGGACAGGGGCTACGAGCAGTACTTC. The gene calls are TRBV4-2 and TRBJ2-7, with TRBD1 identical over 10 bases. Germline loops: CDR1 LGHNA, CDR2 YNFKEQ. This CDR3 has 15 residues. J was trimmed by 3 bases and V by 1 base; bases with no gene match: 3.

The V gene is TRBV7-9, the J gene TRBJ1-6; D gene ambiguous. V lost 0 bases and J 4 bases, leaving 7 bases between the germline ends. The CDR3 sequence is 15 residues long. Germline lookup yields CDR1 SEHNR and CDR2 FQNEAQ (reference sequence). The CDR3 protein is CASSLALGYNSPLHF. CDR3 bases: TGTGCCAGCAGCTTAGCCTTGGGATATAATTCACCCCTCCACTTT.

This clonotype was seen a handful of times. The CDR3 protein is CASRTSGEGLPIGNQPQHF. In DNA form, the CDR3 reads TGTGCCAGCAGAACCAGCGGGGAGGGCCTCCCCATAGGCAATCAGCCCCAGCATTTT. This chain links TRBV6-2 or TRBV6-3 with TRBJ1-5; D is ambiguous. V lost 6 bases and J 2 bases, leaving 26 bases between the germline ends. The CDR3 runs to 19 residues. Germline V gene sequence: CDR1 MNHEY, CDR2 SVGEGT.

The chain combines TRBV4-3 with TRBJ1-4; 9 bases agree with TRBD1. Germline CDR1 LGHNA, CDR2 YSLEER. The trim removed 3 bases at V and 4 bases at J, leaving 9 bases unmatched. This CDR3 contains 17 residues. CDR3: CASSQLPRDRDNEKLFF. The CDR3 coding sequence is TGCGCCAGCAGCCAGCTACCCAGGGACAGGGATAATGAAAAACTGTTTTTT.

This clonotype was recorded many times. The rearrangement uses TRBV5-5 and TRBJ1-5, with a weak D call TRBD1 (6 bases). Germline-derived CDR1 and CDR2 are SGHKS and YYEKEE (reference sequence). V shed 0 bases and J shed 7 bases, with 11 bases lying between them. This CDR3 has 14 amino acids. The CDR3 reads CASSLDGQGQPQHF. Written as DNA, the CDR3 is TGTGCCAGCAGCTTGGACGGGCAGGGGCAGCCCCAGCATTTT. Filled out from reference TRBV5-5 and TRBJ1-5, the complete variable domain reads DAGVTQSPTHLIKTRGQQVTLRCSPISGHKSVSWYQQVLGQGPQFIFQYYEKEERGRGNFPDRFSARQFPNYSSELNVNALLLGDSALYLCASSLDGQGQPQHFGDGTRLSIL.

There are a few counts of this clonotype. The rearrangement joins TRBV6-2 or TRBV6-3 to TRBJ2-1; TRBD2 matches 8 bases. Germline-derived CDR1 and CDR2 are MNHEY and SVGEGT. The CDR3 consists of 12 residues. Losses at the gene ends were 6 bases for V and 10 bases for J; bases not matched to a gene: 5. The CDR3 DNA reads as TGTGCCAGCAGCCCGGGGGGGAGAGAGCAGTTCTTC. Translated, it gives CASSPGGREQFF.

This clonotype was recorded a few times. The chain links TRBV7-8 to TRBJ2-1; TRBD2 agrees at 9 bases. The ends lost 8 bases at V and 4 bases at J; junction bases unmatched: 3. The germline V gene has CDR1 SGHVS and CDR2 FQNEAQ. The CDR3 is 13 residues long. The CDR3 sequence is CASGTSQYNEQFF. The CDR3, as DNA: TGTGCCAGCGGGACTAGCCAATACAATGAGCAGTTCTTC.

This chain connects TRBV29-1 to TRBJ2-3; D is ambiguous. V shed 2 bases and J shed 3 bases, with 3 bases lying between them. The CDR3 covers 11 residues. Germline lookup yields CDR1 SQVTM and CDR2 ANQGSEA. This chain's CDR3 is CSVERTDTQYF. In nucleotides, the CDR3 is TGCAGCGTTGAAAGAACAGATACGCAGTATTTT.

In its sample, this clonotype was seen a few times. This sequence joins TRBV5-4 and TRBJ2-5, with D perhaps being TRBD1 or TRBD2 (5 bases each). With 5 bases removed from V and 3 bases from J, the gap between germline ends came to 11 bases. The CDR3 consists of 13 residues. The germline V gene encodes CDR1 SGHNT and CDR2 YYREEE (reference sequence). The CDR3 coding sequence is TGTGCCAGCAGGCCCGGGGCAGAAGAGACCCAGTACTTC. Translating it yields CASRPGAEETQYF.